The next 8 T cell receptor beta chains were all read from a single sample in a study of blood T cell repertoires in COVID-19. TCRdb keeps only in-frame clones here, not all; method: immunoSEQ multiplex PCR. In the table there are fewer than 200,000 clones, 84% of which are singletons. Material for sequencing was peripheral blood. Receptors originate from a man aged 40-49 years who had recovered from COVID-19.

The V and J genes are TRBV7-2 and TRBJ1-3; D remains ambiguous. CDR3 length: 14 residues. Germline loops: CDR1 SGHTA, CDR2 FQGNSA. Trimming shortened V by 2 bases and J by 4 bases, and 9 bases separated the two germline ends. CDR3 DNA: TGTGCCAGCAGCTTATTTAGTTTGGGAAACACCATATATTTT. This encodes CASSLFSLGNTIYF.

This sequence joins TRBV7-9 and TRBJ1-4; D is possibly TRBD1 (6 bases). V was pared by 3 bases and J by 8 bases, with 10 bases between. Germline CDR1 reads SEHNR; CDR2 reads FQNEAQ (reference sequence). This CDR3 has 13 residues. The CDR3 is CASSFGQSEKLFF. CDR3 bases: TGTGCCAGCAGCTTCGGACAGTCAGAAAAACTGTTTTTT.

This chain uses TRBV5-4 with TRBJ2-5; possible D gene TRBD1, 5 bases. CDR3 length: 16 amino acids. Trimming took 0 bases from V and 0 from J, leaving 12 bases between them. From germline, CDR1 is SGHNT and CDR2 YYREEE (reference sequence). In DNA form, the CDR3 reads TGTGCCAGCAGCTTGGCCGGTAGGGGCCACCAAGAGACCCAGTACTTC. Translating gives CASSLAGRGHQETQYF.

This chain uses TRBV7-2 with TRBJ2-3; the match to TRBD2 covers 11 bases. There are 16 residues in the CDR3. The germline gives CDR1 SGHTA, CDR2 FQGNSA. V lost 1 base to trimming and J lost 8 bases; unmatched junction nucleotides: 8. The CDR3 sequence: CASSLEGSGGAGTQYF. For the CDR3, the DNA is TGTGCCAGCAGCTTAGAGGGTAGCGGGGGGGCTGGTACGCAGTATTTT.

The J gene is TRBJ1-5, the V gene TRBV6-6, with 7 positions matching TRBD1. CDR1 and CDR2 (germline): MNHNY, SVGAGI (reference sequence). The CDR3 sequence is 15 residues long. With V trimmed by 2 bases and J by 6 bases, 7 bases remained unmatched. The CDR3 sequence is CASSYRQGSTQPQHF. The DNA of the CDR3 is TGTGCCAGCAGTTACCGACAGGGATCGACTCAGCCCCAGCATTTT.

CDR3 DNA: TGTGCCATCAGTGATCGCCAGGGTGACGAGCAGTACTTC. Protein: CAISDRQGDEQYF. The V and J genes are TRBV10-3 and TRBJ2-7, with D possibly matching TRBD1 (5 bases). The germline CDR1 and CDR2 sequences are ENHRY and SYGVKD. The CDR3 is 13 amino acids. V was shortened by 3 bases and J by 5 bases, with 11 bases between the two germline ends.

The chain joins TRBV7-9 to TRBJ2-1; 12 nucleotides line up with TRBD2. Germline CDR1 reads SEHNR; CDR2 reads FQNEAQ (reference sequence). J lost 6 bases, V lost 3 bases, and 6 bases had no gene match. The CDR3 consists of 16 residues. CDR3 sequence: CASSLTLAGGRNEQFF. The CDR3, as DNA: TGTGCCAGCAGCTTGACTCTAGCGGGGGGGCGCAATGAGCAGTTCTTC.

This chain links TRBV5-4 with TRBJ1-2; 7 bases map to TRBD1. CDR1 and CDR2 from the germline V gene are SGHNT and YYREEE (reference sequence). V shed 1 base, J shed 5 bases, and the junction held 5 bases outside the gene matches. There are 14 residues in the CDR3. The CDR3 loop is CASSLTGARYGYTF. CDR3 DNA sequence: TGTGCCAGCAGCTTGACAGGGGCAAGGTATGGCTACACCTTC.